The clone carrying this T cell receptor (beta chain) appeared a single time. Data came from immunoSEQ multiplex PCR; TCRdb stores just in-frame clones and leaves some out. The data contain 2 million to 2.5 million clones, 95% of them singletons. This sample was included in a study of shared clonotypes between healthy human individuals. The specimen was naive CD4+ T cells sorted from blood. Described subset: CD45RA+ positively selected. The sequence derives from a man aged 18 to 35 in good health.

The CDR3 loop is CASSSGLAVGTDTQYF. The CDR3 bases are TGTGCCAGCAGTTCGGGACTAGCGGTAGGCACAGATACGCAGTATTTT. V usage is TRBV27 and J usage is TRBJ2-3, with 11 bases aligning to TRBD2. The CDR3 sequence is 16 residues long. Per the germline V gene, CDR1 is MNHEY and CDR2 is SMNVEV (reference sequence). Trimming at V came to 4 bases and at J to 1 base, leaving 4 bases not matched to a gene.